The next 20 T cell receptor beta chains were all read from a single sample in a study of T cells in Graves' hyperthyroidism and ophthalmopathy. Amplified TCR beta CDR3 regions derived from RNA transcripts. Researchers ran a first-round RT-PCR on the TCR CDR3 using the HTBI primer set. TCRdb processed the multiplex PCR reads anew with MiXCR; each CDR3 protein has one entry. This table has around 600,000 distinct CDR3 sequences, approximately 15% appearing once. Sequenced material: blood. The receptors shown here come from a woman aged 40-49 years with Graves' ophthalmopathy.

This clonotype was seen repeatedly, ten times or more. The chain has TRBV7-8 and TRBJ1-5; D is uncertain. CDR3 length equals 15 residues. V gave up 3 bases and J gave up 1 base, with 10 bases separating them. Looked up from germline, CDR1 is SGHVS and CDR2 is FQNEAQ. The CDR3 region has the DNA TGTGCCAGCAGCTTTGAGGGTCAGAGCAATCAGCCCCAGCATTTT. Its protein is CASSFEGQSNQPQHF.

V and J are TRBV7-8 and TRBJ2-1; 13 bases are shared with TRBD2. Germline CDR1 SGHVS, CDR2 FQNEAQ. CDR3 length equals 16 residues. V trimming: 5 bases; J trimming: 14 bases; junction bases outside the gene matches: 15. Here the CDR3 reads CASSPKGTSGDPAKFF. The CDR3 DNA reads TGTGCCAGCAGCCCTAAGGGGACTAGCGGGGACCCGGCGAAGTTCTTC.

Ten or more counts support this clonotype. In DNA form, the CDR3 reads TGTGCCTGGAATCGGGGCCCAAATTCACCCCTCCACTTT. As protein: CAWNRGPNSPLHF. The chain joins TRBV30 to TRBJ1-6; perhaps TRBD1 as D (5 bases). The germline V gene has CDR1 GTSNPN and CDR2 SVGIG (reference sequence). CDR3 length equals 13 residues. V shed 4 bases and J shed 7 bases, with 11 bases lying between them.

At least ten counts were recorded for this clonotype. The chain couples TRBV11-2 to TRBJ2-5, with TRBD2 identical over 9 bases. The CDR3 has 15 amino acids. Unmatched junction bases numbered 9, after V lost 5 bases and J lost 5 bases. CDR1 and CDR2 from the germline V gene are SGHAT and FQNNGV. The CDR3 loop is CASSPRGGGVETQYF. The CDR3 DNA sequence: TGTGCCAGCAGCCCCCGCGGGGGGGGCGTGGAGACCCAGTACTTC.

The chain is built from TRBV12-3 or TRBV12-4 and TRBJ2-2; 13 bases match TRBD2. With 7 bases clipped from V and 7 bases from J, the junction kept 9 bases outside the gene matches. The CDR3 sequence is 16 residues long. CDR3 protein: CASNPTSGRDNGELFF. Written as DNA, the CDR3 is TGTGCCAGCAATCCAACTAGCGGGAGGGACAACGGGGAGCTGTTTTTT.

This chain connects TRBV7-9 to TRBJ2-1, with TRBD1 matching over 10 bases. The CDR3 has 17 residues. The V segment lost 3 bases and the J segment 6 bases; nucleotides outside the gene matches: 11. The germline V gene encodes CDR1 SEHNR and CDR2 FQNEAQ (reference sequence). The CDR3 spells CASSFLIRTGGGNEQFF. In DNA form, the CDR3 reads TGTGCCAGCAGCTTTCTAATTCGGACAGGGGGTGGCAATGAGCAGTTCTTC.

In this sample, this clonotype turned up many times. This chain links TRBV5-1 with TRBJ2-1; 9 bases line up with TRBD1. The CDR3 is 15 residues long. Germline CDR1 reads SGHRS; CDR2 reads YFSETQ. The V segment lost 4 bases and the J segment 6 bases; nucleotides outside the gene matches: 8. CDR3 residues: CASSPRTGEANEQFF. CDR3 nucleotides: TGCGCCAGCAGCCCGAGGACAGGGGAGGCCAATGAGCAGTTCTTC.

This chain links TRBV6-1 with TRBJ2-1, with 7 bases lining up with TRBD2. The J segment lost 3 bases and the V segment lost 7 bases, leaving 12 bases of the junction unmatched. CDR3 length: 16 amino acids. The germline V gene encodes CDR1 MNHNS and CDR2 SASEGT. The CDR3 DNA reads as TGTGCCAGCATTGACCCTCTAGCGGTGGACTACAATGAGCAGTTCTTC. Translated, it gives CASIDPLAVDYNEQFF.

Of note for this clonotype: Just one base apart from a much larger clone, this may be a read error. The J gene is TRBJ1-5, the V gene TRBV6-1, with TRBD1 identical over 11 bases. The CDR3 has 19 residues. The V gene's germline CDR1 is MNHNS and CDR2 SASEGT. The CDR3 DNA is TGTGCCTGCAGTGAAAGAGGACAGGGGGCAATAGTTAGCAATCAGCCCCAGCATTTT. Translation: CACSERGQGAIVSNQPQHF.

This chain joins TRBV18 and TRBJ2-1; 8 nucleotides agree with TRBD1. In germline, CDR1 is KGHSH, CDR2 LQKENI. CDR3 length: 17 amino acids. V lost 3 bases and J lost 0; bases outside the gene matches: 7. CDR3 DNA: TGTGCCAGCTCACCGAGGACAGGGCGGGGCTCCTACAATGAGCAGTTCTTC. Its translation: CASSPRTGRGSYNEQFF.

A remark on this clonotype: A read error may account for a junction end that differs from germline. The chain joins TRBV18 to TRBJ2-5; 8 bases match TRBD2. CDR3 length equals 15 residues. Germline-derived CDR1 and CDR2 are KGHSH and LQKENI. As DNA, the CDR3 is TGTGCCAGCTCATCACCGGGACTAGTAGGGGAGACCCAGTACTTC. Protein product: CASSSPGLVGETQYF.

This chain connects TRBV28 to TRBJ1-5; 8 bases line up with TRBD1. This CDR3 region has 12 residues. CDR1 is MDHEN, CDR2 SYDVKM, per germline. J lost 7 bases, V lost 7 bases, and 3 bases had no gene match. The DNA for the CDR3 is TGTGCCAGCAAGACAGGGGTGCAGCCCCAGCATTTT. Translated: CASKTGVQPQHF.

The sample holds many counts of this clonotype. The chain employs TRBV28 and TRBJ2-1, with D unresolved. The V and J ends lost 10 bases and 0 bases respectively, with 16 bases between them. Germline V gene lookup returns CDR1 MDHEN and CDR2 SYDVKM. The CDR3 contains 15 residues. The CDR3: CATLSRSSSYNEQFF. The DNA for the CDR3 is TGTGCCACCCTATCGAGGTCGAGCTCCTACAATGAGCAGTTCTTC.

The chain is built from TRBV18 and TRBJ1-1; tentatively, D is TRBD1 (5 bases). The CDR3 spans 16 residues. Germline CDR1 reads KGHSH; CDR2 reads LQKENI. Trimming pared 3 bases from V and 3 bases from J, leaving 17 bases between. For the CDR3, the DNA is TGTGCCAGCTCACCGCGCAGGGTGGGCGGCGACACTGAAGCTTTCTTT. It codes for CASSPRRVGGDTEAFF. The whole variable domain, remainder taken from reference TRBV18 and TRBJ1-1, is NAGVMQNPRHLVRRRGQEARLRCSPMKGHSHVYWYRQLPEEGLKFMVYLQKENIIDESGMPKERFSAEFPKEGPSILRIQQVVRGDSAAYFCASSPRRVGGDTEAFFGQGTRLTVV.

This clonotype was observed a handful of times. The V call is TRBV7-9, the J call TRBJ2-1, with D maybe TRBD1 (5 bases). This CDR3 comprises 14 residues. Trimming shortened V by 6 bases and J by 7 bases, and 16 bases separated the two germline ends. Germline V CDR1 and CDR2: SEHNR, FQNEAQ (reference sequence). CDR3 sequence reads: CASRPGLPGNEQFF. The CDR3 DNA reads as TGTGCCAGCAGACCGGGCCTTCCAGGGAATGAGCAGTTCTTC.

The table lists this clonotype with a few counts. The chain links TRBV5-1 to TRBJ2-1, with 7 bases aligning to TRBD2. Germline V gene lookup returns CDR1 SGHRS and CDR2 YFSETQ. CDR3 length equals 15 residues. V lost 0 bases, J lost 7 bases, and 7 bases stayed unmatched. The chain's CDR3 is CASSLAGTTTNEQFF. DNA of the CDR3: TGCGCCAGCAGCTTGGCAGGGACTACCACGAATGAGCAGTTCTTC.

This clonotype was counted at least ten times. For the CDR3, the DNA is TGTGCCAGCAGTGCCCAGGGTCTCGGCAATCAGCCCCAGCATTTT. This gives the protein CASSAQGLGNQPQHF. This chain links TRBV2 with TRBJ1-5; a weak D match, TRBD1 (5 bases). The ends were cut back, 4 bases at V and 2 bases at J, with 12 bases in the middle. Germline loops: CDR1 SNHLY, CDR2 FYNNEI. The CDR3 has 15 residues.

On this clonotype: A much larger clonotype is one base distant, so this may be a read error. The CDR3 end shows no conserved phenylalanine or tryptophan, and so a read error is likely. The chain employs TRBV6-1 and TRBJ1-1, with 9 bases aligning to TRBD1. This CDR3 is 18 amino acids long. Trimming removed 3 bases from V and 3 bases from J; junction bases left unmatched: 14. Germline V gene sequence: CDR1 MNHNS, CDR2 SASEGT. This chain's CDR3 is CASSDPGTGYSRDTEAFS. DNA of the CDR3: TGTGCCAGCAGTGACCCCGGGACAGGGTACTCAAGGGACACTGAAGCTTTCTCT.

This clonotype was found a few times. The V call is TRBV6-6, the J call TRBJ1-5; D uncertain. CDR3 length equals 14 residues. V was cut by 2 bases and J by 7 bases, with 12 bases left in between. Germline values: CDR1 MNHNY, CDR2 SVGAGI (reference sequence). CDR3 amino acids: CASSYRGGSQPQHF. In DNA, the CDR3 is TGTGCCAGCAGTTACCGTGGAGGTTCCCAGCCCCAGCATTTT.

This clonotype was counted at least ten times. The chain joins TRBV12-3 or TRBV12-4 to TRBJ1-1; TRBD1 agrees at 7 bases. V shed 6 bases and J 8 bases; nucleotides not matched to a gene: 3. CDR3 length: 11 residues. The CDR3 nucleotides read TGTGCCAGCAGCTCGACAGGGGAAGCTTTCTTT. It specifies CASSSTGEAFF.